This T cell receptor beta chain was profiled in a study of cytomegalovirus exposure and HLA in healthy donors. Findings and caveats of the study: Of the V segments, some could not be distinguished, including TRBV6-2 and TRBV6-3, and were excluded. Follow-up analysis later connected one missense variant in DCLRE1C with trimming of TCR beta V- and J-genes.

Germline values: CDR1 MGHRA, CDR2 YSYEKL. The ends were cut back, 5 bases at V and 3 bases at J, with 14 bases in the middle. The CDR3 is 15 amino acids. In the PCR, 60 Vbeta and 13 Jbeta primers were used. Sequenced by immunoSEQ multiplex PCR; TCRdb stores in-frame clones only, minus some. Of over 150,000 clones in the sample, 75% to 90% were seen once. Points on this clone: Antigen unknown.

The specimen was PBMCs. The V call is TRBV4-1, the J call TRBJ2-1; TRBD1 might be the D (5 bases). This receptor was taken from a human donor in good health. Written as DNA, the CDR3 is TGCGCCAGCAGCAGTCTGGGGCTATACTACAATGAGCAGTTCTTC. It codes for CASSSLGLYYNEQFF.